What follows are 12 T cell receptor beta chains derived from one specimen sequenced in a study. Using its own MiXCR run on the RT-PCR reads, TCRdb lists one record per CDR3 protein. The sample lists about 680,000 distinct CDR3 sequences, 14% occurring once. What was sequenced was memory CD4+ T cells from blood. Receptor source: a female donor in good health, serving as a healthy control.

The chain carries TRBV25-1 and TRBJ1-2, with 8 positions matching TRBD1. Germline V gene sequence: CDR1 MGHDK, CDR2 SYGVNS. V shed 7 bases, J shed 8 bases, and the junction held 6 bases outside the gene matches. This CDR3 is built from 12 residues. CDR3 protein: CASTGQGEGYTF. DNA of the CDR3: TGTGCCAGCACTGGACAGGGTGAGGGCTACACCTTC.

This clonotype was observed many times. The V gene is TRBV10-3, the J gene TRBJ2-7; maybe TRBD2 (7 bases). The CDR3 sequence is 12 residues long. Per the germline V gene, CDR1 is ENHRY and CDR2 is SYGVKD. V was trimmed by 7 bases and J by 4 bases, leaving 11 bases between them. The DNA for the CDR3 is TGTGCCATCACGAAGGGGGGGTACGAGCAGTACTTC. Amino acid sequence: CAITKGGYEQYF.

The rearrangement uses TRBV29-1 and TRBJ1-1; D unclear. The V and J ends lost 1 base and 11 bases respectively, with 14 bases between them. Germline loops: CDR1 SQVTM, CDR2 ANQGSEA. CDR3 length: 12 amino acids. This chain's CDR3 is CSVEGGNLGAFF. The CDR3 coding sequence is TGCAGCGTTGAAGGGGGTAATCTGGGTGCTTTCTTT.

With respect to this clonotype: One end of the junction is discordant with germline, which a read error may explain. The chain uses TRBV7-7 and TRBJ2-3; D gene unclear. Per the germline V gene, CDR1 is SSHAT and CDR2 is FNYEAQ (reference sequence). The CDR3 spans 13 residues. CDR3 region: CASSLEPRNTQYF. The CDR3 coding sequence is TGTGCTAGCAGCTTAGAACCCCGTAATACGCAGTATTTT.

Ten or more counts support this clonotype. DNA for the CDR3: TGTGCCATCAATCCTAGCGGACTCTCCTACAATGAGCAGTTCTTC. Translating it yields CAINPSGLSYNEQFF. This chain connects TRBV10-3 to TRBJ2-1; 7 bases line up with TRBD2. The germline V gene encodes CDR1 ENHRY and CDR2 SYGVKD. The J segment lost 0 bases and the V segment lost 7 bases, leaving 6 bases of the junction unmatched. This CDR3 region has 15 residues.

This clonotype has more than one count but fewer than ten. The chain uses TRBV5-1 and TRBJ2-2; D may correspond to TRBD1 or TRBD2 (5 bases each). The ends were cut back, 5 bases at V and 3 bases at J, with 11 bases in the middle. From germline, CDR1 is SGHRS and CDR2 YFSETQ. The CDR3 covers 14 residues. The CDR3 reads CASRGELDTGELFF. In DNA form, the CDR3 reads TGCGCCAGCAGGGGGGAGTTGGACACCGGGGAGCTGTTTTTT.

The V and J genes are TRBV3-1 and TRBJ2-7; TRBD1 aligns across 8 bases. The CDR3 covers 16 residues. Per germline, CDR1 LGHDT and CDR2 YNNKEL (reference sequence). The V and J ends lost 4 bases and 4 bases, in that order; junction bases with no gene match: 12. This CDR3 is CASSPDVPGTGYEQYF. CDR3 coding DNA: TGTGCCAGCAGCCCAGACGTCCCCGGGACAGGTTACGAGCAGTACTTC.

This sequence joins TRBV11-2 and TRBJ2-3; 7 bases map to TRBD2. There are 17 residues in the CDR3. Germline V CDR1 and CDR2: SGHAT, FQNNGV. V dropped 4 bases and J dropped 2; count of bases not matched to a gene: 12. CDR3 bases: TGTGCCAGCAGCTACCTTGGACTAGGGAGATACACAGATACGCAGTATTTT. This gives the protein CASSYLGLGRYTDTQYF.

The chain is built from TRBV20-1 and TRBJ2-3; 8 positions match TRBD2. Germline values: CDR1 DFQATT, CDR2 SNEGSKA (reference sequence). The CDR3 loop spans 15 amino acids. The ends lost 0 bases at V and 5 bases at J; junction bases unmatched: 7. CDR3 amino acids: CSARDISGRGDTQYF. The CDR3 DNA is TGCAGTGCTAGAGATATAAGCGGGAGAGGAGATACGCAGTATTTT.

This clonotype was recorded many times. This sequence joins TRBV20-1 and TRBJ1-1; D may be TRBD1 (5 bases). The V end lost 7 bases, the J end lost 4 bases, and 13 bases lay between the germline ends. The CDR3 has 12 residues. Germline CDR1 is DFQATT and CDR2 is SNEGSKA (reference sequence). CDR3 region: CSDGGGSTEAFF. The CDR3 bases are TGCAGTGATGGGGGGGGGAGCACTGAAGCTTTCTTT.

The chain couples TRBV28 to TRBJ1-5; D is unresolved. The germline CDR1 and CDR2 sequences are MDHEN and SYDVKM. The CDR3 consists of 15 residues. The germline V and J ends were trimmed by 5 bases and 5 bases, with 16 bases remaining between them. Here the CDR3 DNA reads TGTGCCAGCAGTCTAGCAACATCTAGGGATCAGCCCCAGCATTTT. Translation gives CASSLATSRDQPQHF.

This clonotype was detected only a few times. The chain carries TRBV11-2 and TRBJ2-1; 8 nucleotides line up with TRBD2. In germline, CDR1 is SGHAT, CDR2 FQNNGV. V lost 0 bases, J lost 3 bases, and 4 bases stayed unmatched. This CDR3 region has 16 residues. The CDR3 loop is CASSLEAGGYYNEQFF. CDR3 DNA sequence: TGTGCCAGCAGCTTAGAGGCGGGAGGCTACTACAATGAGCAGTTCTTC. The full variable domain, completed using reference TRBV11-2 and TRBJ2-1, is EAGVAQSPRYKIIEKRQSVAFWCNPISGHATLYWYQQILGQGPKLLIQFQNNGVVDDSQLPKDRFSAERLKGVDSTLKIQPAKLEDSAVYLCASSLEAGGYYNEQFFGPGTRLTVL.